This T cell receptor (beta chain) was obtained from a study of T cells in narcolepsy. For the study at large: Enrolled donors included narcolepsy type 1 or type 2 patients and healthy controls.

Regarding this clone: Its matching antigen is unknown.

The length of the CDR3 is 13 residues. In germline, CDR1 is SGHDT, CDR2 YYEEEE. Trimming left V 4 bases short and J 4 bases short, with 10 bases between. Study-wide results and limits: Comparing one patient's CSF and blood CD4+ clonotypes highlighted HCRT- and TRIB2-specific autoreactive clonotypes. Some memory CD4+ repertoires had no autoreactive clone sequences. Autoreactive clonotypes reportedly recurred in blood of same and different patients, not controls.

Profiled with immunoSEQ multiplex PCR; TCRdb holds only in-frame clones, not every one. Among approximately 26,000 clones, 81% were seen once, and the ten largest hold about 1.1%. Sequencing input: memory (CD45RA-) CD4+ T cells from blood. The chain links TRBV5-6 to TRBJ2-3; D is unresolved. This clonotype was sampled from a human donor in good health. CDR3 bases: TGTGCCAGCAGCATATATGTGCCAGATACGCAGTATTTT. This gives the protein CASSIYVPDTQYF.